The source of this T cell receptor (beta chain) is a study of early T cells in non-severe SARS-CoV-2 infection. As for the study in general: Bulk RNA from unsorted whole blood was sequenced; chains were unpaired.

Germline CDR1 LNHDA, CDR2 SQIVND (reference sequence). Trimming pared 3 bases from V and 4 bases from J, leaving 2 bases between. The CDR3 has 11 amino acids. This clonotype was observed a handful of times. Researchers attached unique molecular identifiers to individual cDNA molecules. TCRdb re-analysed the 5' RACE reads in MiXCR, keeping a single row per CDR3 protein. Among 50,000 to 85,000 distinct CDR3 sequences listed, approximately 10% were seen once. The sequenced material came from whole blood. This sequence originates from an adult who was a healthcare worker with PCR-confirmed SARS-CoV-2 infection or an uninfected control (not recorded which). V usage is TRBV19 and J usage is TRBJ2-3, with D unresolved. The chain's CDR3 is CASSIADTQYF. The CDR3 coding sequence is TGTGCCAGTAGTATCGCAGATACGCAGTATTTT.